The 21 T cell receptor beta chains presented below share a single source sample, sequenced in a study of blood T cell repertoires in COVID-19. Profiling relied on immunoSEQ multiplex PCR, and the TCRdb table lists in-frame clones only, not all of them. Here the sample spans about 280,000 clones, around 89% being singletons. Sequences were obtained from PBMCs or T cells enriched from blood (not recorded which). These receptors were taken from a woman in her sixties in a cohort exposed to, infected with or recovered from COVID-19 (not recorded which).

With regard to this clone: A junction end diverges from the germline sequence, so it may reflect a read error. V and J are TRBV27 and TRBJ1-1; TRBD1 is a possible D gene (6 bases). The germline V gene has CDR1 MNHEY and CDR2 SMNVEV (reference sequence). This CDR3 has 12 amino acids. CDR3 nucleotide sequence: TGTGCCAGCAGTTTTGATGCAGGGGCGCCTCTCTTT. Translating it yields CASSFDAGAPLF.

The V and J genes are TRBV6-5 and TRBJ1-5; 7 bases are shared with TRBD1. Trimming took 7 bases from V and 4 from J; bases not matched to a gene: 10. In germline, CDR1 is MNHEY, CDR2 SVGAGI. The CDR3 has 15 amino acids. The CDR3 DNA reads TGTGCCAGCACGTTAACACAGGGGACAAATCAGCCCCAGCATTTT. It encodes CASTLTQGTNQPQHF.

This clone was observed a handful of times. The chain employs TRBV7-9 and TRBJ2-1, with 12 bases aligning to TRBD2. The V segment lost 5 bases and the J segment 7 bases; nucleotides outside the gene matches: 12. Germline V gives CDR1 SEHNR, CDR2 FQNEAQ (reference sequence). The CDR3 spans 17 residues. The CDR3 region is CASSTRAGLAGMNEQFF. The CDR3 DNA is TGTGCCAGCAGCACCCGAGCTGGACTAGCGGGAATGAATGAGCAGTTCTTC. Full variable domain (rest looked up from reference TRBV7-9 and TRBJ2-1): DTGVSQNPRHKITKRGQNVTFRCDPISEHNRLYWYRQTLGQGPEFLTYFQNEAQLEKSRLLSDRFSAERPKGSFSTLEIQRTEQGDSAMYLCASSTRAGLAGMNEQFFGPGTRLTVL.

The chain couples TRBV10-3 to TRBJ2-1; 8 bases map to TRBD1. Germline CDR1 is ENHRY and CDR2 is SYGVKD. The CDR3 consists of 15 residues. With 2 bases clipped from V and 5 bases from J, the junction kept 5 bases outside the gene matches. The CDR3 nucleotides read TGTGCCATCAGTGAGGGACAGGGATCCCACAATGAGCAGTTCTTC. It codes for CAISEGQGSHNEQFF.

The chain is built from TRBV28 and TRBJ1-4, with a possible D match to TRBD1 (5 bases). The CDR3 has 14 amino acids. The germline V and J ends were trimmed by 5 bases and 5 bases, with 12 bases remaining between them. Germline values: CDR1 MDHEN, CDR2 SYDVKM. The DNA for the CDR3 is TGTGCCAGCAGTACGACAGATAAAAATGAAAAACTGTTTTTT. It is translated as CASSTTDKNEKLFF.

V usage is TRBV3-1 (or the pseudogene TRBV3-2) and J usage is TRBJ2-7, with D maybe TRBD2 (6 bases). The CDR3 sequence is 16 residues long. V was shortened by 4 bases and J by 0 bases, with 16 bases between the two germline ends. Germline-derived CDR1 and CDR2 are LGHDT and YNNKEL (reference sequence). As DNA, the CDR3 is TGTGCCAGCAGCCCCTCGGTTAGCGGCCTCTCCTACGAGCAGTACTTC. It yields the protein CASSPSVSGLSYEQYF.

V gene TRBV9 combines with J gene TRBJ1-2, with TRBD1 matching 9 bases. The CDR3 loop spans 16 amino acids. Germline CDR1 reads SGDLS; CDR2 reads YYNGEE. V lost 1 base and J lost 5; bases outside the gene matches: 9. The CDR3 spells CASSVNPDRGFYGYTF. CDR3 nucleotide sequence: TGTGCCAGCAGCGTAAACCCGGACAGGGGATTTTATGGCTACACCTTC.

The rearrangement links TRBV29-1 to TRBJ2-1; 10 bases are a match to TRBD2. Germline V gene sequence: CDR1 SQVTM, CDR2 ANQGSEA. This CDR3 is built from 17 residues. The junction had 8 bases not matched to a gene; V was cut back by 3 bases and J by 0 bases. The CDR3 bases are TGCAGCGTTGATGGGCTAGCGGGAGCGGCCTCCTACAATGAGCAGTTCTTC. The encoded protein is CSVDGLAGAASYNEQFF.

The chain couples TRBV6-5 to TRBJ2-3, with 9 bases matching TRBD1. The CDR3 consists of 13 residues. Germline CDR1 MNHEY, CDR2 SVGAGI. Trimming cost V 5 bases and J 5 bases; bases outside gene matches: 2. CDR3 coding DNA: TGTGCCAGCAGTCAGGACAGGGGAGATACGCAGTATTTT. This codes for CASSQDRGDTQYF.

The V gene is TRBV19, the J gene TRBJ2-2; 10 bases are a match to TRBD1. Germline CDR1 and CDR2: LNHDA and SQIVND (reference sequence). The V gene end was trimmed by 6 bases and the J gene end by 5 bases; junction bases not matched to a gene: 12. This CDR3 is 17 amino acids long. DNA of the CDR3: TGTGCCAGTAGCCGCACTACCGGACAGGGGGGAACCGGGGAGCTGTTTTTT. As protein: CASSRTTGQGGTGELFF.

The V gene is TRBV7-2, the J gene TRBJ2-5; 7 nucleotides match TRBD1. Unmatched junction bases numbered 7, after V lost 7 bases and J lost 5 bases. The CDR3 covers 13 residues. CDR1 SGHTA and CDR2 FQGNSA come from the germline V gene. CDR3 in amino acids: CASTNRGGETQYF. For the CDR3, the DNA is TGTGCCAGCACAAACAGGGGCGGTGAGACCCAGTACTTC.

The V and J genes are TRBV10-3 and TRBJ2-7; D might be TRBD2 (5 bases). This CDR3 has 14 residues. CDR1 and CDR2 (germline): ENHRY, SYGVKD. The ends were cut back, 10 bases at V and 2 bases at J, with 18 bases in the middle. The CDR3 region has the DNA TGTGCCACCGGGGTGGGTGCGGCGACCTACGAGCAGTACTTC. Its protein product is CATGVGAATYEQYF.

The chain uses TRBV11-3 and TRBJ1-4, with 7 positions matching TRBD1. CDR3 length: 15 residues. Germline values: CDR1 SGHNT, CDR2 YENEEA. V trimming: 4 bases; J trimming: 5 bases; junction bases outside the gene matches: 7. The CDR3 coding sequence is TGTGCCAGCAGCTCCCGGACAGGAGGGAATGAAAAACTGTTTTTT. This translates into CASSSRTGGNEKLFF.

The genes are TRBV28 and TRBJ1-5; D might be TRBD1 (6 bases). Germline V gene lookup returns CDR1 MDHEN and CDR2 SYDVKM. V lost 2 bases and J 4 bases, leaving 12 bases between the germline ends. The length of the CDR3 is 15 residues. CDR3 in amino acids: CASSLRGRGNQPQHF. CDR3 sequence (DNA): TGTGCCAGCAGTTTAAGAGGGAGGGGGAATCAGCCCCAGCATTTT.

The genes are TRBV7-2 and TRBJ1-3; 12 nucleotides align to TRBD1. Trimming took 1 base from V and 2 from J; bases not matched to a gene: 3. This CDR3 is 17 amino acids long. Germline CDR1 SGHTA, CDR2 FQGNSA. The CDR3: CASSLVGQGAPGNTIYF. The CDR3 coding sequence is TGTGCCAGCAGCTTAGTGGGACAGGGGGCGCCTGGAAACACCATATATTTT.

The rearrangement joins TRBV27 to TRBJ2-1; 7 bases match TRBD1. The CDR3 runs to 15 residues. With V trimmed by 2 bases and J by 2 bases, 3 bases remained unmatched. Germline CDR1 is MNHEY and CDR2 is SMNVEV (reference sequence). The CDR3 DNA is TGTGCCAGCAGTTTACGGGGACAGCCCTACAATGAGCAGTTCTTC. This encodes CASSLRGQPYNEQFF.

The V call is TRBV25-1, the J call TRBJ2-1; D might be TRBD2 (7 bases). The germline CDR1 and CDR2 sequences are MGHDK and SYGVNS. The CDR3 length is 15 residues. V was pared by 2 bases and J by 7 bases, with 15 bases between. DNA for the CDR3: TGTGCCAGCAGTGAAGGGGGGGCAAAGATGAATGAGCAGTTCTTC. Translated, it gives CASSEGGAKMNEQFF.

The J gene is TRBJ2-7, the V gene TRBV9; 9 nucleotides agree with TRBD2. Germline CDR1 SGDLS, CDR2 YYNGEE. This CDR3 has 14 residues. J lost 0 bases, V lost 4 bases, and 2 bases had no gene match. Here the CDR3 DNA reads TGTGCCAGCAGCCCTAGCGGGATCTCCTACGAGCAGTACTTC. As protein: CASSPSGISYEQYF.

The V call is TRBV27, the J call TRBJ2-2; 9 bases map to TRBD1. The length of the CDR3 is 15 residues. The germline gives CDR1 MNHEY, CDR2 SMNVEV (reference sequence). Losses at the gene ends were 6 bases for V and 0 bases for J; bases not matched to a gene: 2. In nucleotides, the CDR3 is TGTGCCAGCAGCCGACAGGGGGCGAACACCGGGGAGCTGTTTTTT. Translating it yields CASSRQGANTGELFF.

This rearrangement joins TRBV6-2 or TRBV6-3 to TRBJ2-6; 7 nucleotides line up with TRBD2. The CDR3 spans 16 residues. After removal of 1 base from V and 2 bases from J, the junction contained 2 bases not matched to a gene. Germline CDR1 MNHEY, CDR2 SVGEGT. CDR3: CASSYFGLAGANVLTF. The CDR3 coding sequence is TGTGCCAGCAGTTACTTCGGACTAGCTGGGGCCAACGTCCTGACTTTC.

The chain combines TRBV19 with TRBJ2-2; D unclear. The V and J ends lost 4 bases and 6 bases respectively, with 12 bases between them. This CDR3 contains 14 residues. CDR1 is LNHDA and CDR2 is SQIVND in the germline V gene (reference sequence). Here the CDR3 DNA reads TGTGCCAGTAGTAGATTTATGAGCGCCGGGGAGCTGTTTTTT. Amino acid sequence: CASSRFMSAGELFF.